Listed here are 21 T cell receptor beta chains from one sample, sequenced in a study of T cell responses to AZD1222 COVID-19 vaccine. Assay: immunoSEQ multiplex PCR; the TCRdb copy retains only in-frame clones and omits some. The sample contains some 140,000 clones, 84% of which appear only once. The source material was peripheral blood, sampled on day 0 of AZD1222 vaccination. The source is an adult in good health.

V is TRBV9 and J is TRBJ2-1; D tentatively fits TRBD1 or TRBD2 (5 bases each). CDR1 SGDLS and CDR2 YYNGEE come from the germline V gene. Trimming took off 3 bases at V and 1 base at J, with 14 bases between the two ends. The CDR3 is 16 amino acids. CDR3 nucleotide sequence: TGTGCCAGCAGCGCAGCCGGGACGGCGTCCTACAATGAGCAGTTCTTC. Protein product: CASSAAGTASYNEQFF.

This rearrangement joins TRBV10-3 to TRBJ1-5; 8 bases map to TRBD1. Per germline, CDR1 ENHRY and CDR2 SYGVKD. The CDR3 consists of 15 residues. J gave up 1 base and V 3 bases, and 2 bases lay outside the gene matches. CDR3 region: CAISEGQGSNQPQHF. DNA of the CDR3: TGTGCCATCAGTGAAGGACAGGGCAGCAATCAGCCCCAGCATTTT.

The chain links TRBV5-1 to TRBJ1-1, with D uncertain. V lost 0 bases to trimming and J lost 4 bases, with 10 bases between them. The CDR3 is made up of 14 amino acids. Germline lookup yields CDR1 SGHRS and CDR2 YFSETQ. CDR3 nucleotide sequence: TGCGCCAGCAGCTTGGTGGTGGGTTCCACTGAAGCTTTCTTT. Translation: CASSLVVGSTEAFF.

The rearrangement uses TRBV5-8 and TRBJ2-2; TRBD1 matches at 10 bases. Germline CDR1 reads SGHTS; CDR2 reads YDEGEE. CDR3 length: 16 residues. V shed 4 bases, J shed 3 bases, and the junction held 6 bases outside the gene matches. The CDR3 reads CASSRYGQGDTGELFF. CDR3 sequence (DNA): TGTGCCAGCAGCAGATACGGACAGGGGGACACCGGGGAGCTGTTTTTT.

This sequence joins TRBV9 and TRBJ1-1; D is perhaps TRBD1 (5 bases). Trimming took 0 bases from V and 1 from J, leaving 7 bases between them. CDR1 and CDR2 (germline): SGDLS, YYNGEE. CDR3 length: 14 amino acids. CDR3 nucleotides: TGTGCCAGCAGCGTAGGACAGACGAACACTGAAGCTTTCTTT. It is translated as CASSVGQTNTEAFF.

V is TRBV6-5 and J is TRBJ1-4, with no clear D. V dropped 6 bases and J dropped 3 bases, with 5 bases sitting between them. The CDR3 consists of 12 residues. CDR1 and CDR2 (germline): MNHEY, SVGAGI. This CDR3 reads CASRAPNEKLFF. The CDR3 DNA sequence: TGTGCCAGCAGGGCTCCTAATGAAAAACTGTTTTTT.

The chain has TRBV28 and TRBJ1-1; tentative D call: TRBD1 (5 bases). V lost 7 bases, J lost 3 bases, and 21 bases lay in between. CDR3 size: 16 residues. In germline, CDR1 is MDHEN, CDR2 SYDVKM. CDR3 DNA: TGTGCCAGCAACCACGGGGATTTGCGGGGGGACACTGAAGCTTTCTTT. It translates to CASNHGDLRGDTEAFF.

This CDR3 is CSATPLYGYTF. CDR3 bases: TGCAGTGCTACCCCACTCTATGGCTACACCTTC. The rearrangement uses TRBV20-1 and TRBJ1-2, with D hard to call. This CDR3 has 11 residues. V gave up 4 bases and J gave up 4 bases, with 7 bases separating them. The germline V gene has CDR1 DFQATT and CDR2 SNEGSKA (reference sequence).

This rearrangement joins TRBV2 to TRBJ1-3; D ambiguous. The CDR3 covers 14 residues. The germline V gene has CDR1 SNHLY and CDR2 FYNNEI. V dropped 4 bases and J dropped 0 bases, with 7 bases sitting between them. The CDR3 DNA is TGTGCCAGCAGTGTCCCAGCCTCTGGAAACACCATATATTTT. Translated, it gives CASSVPASGNTIYF. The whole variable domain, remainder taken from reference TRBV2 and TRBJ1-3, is EPEVTQTPSHQVTQMGQEVILRCVPISNHLYFYWYRQILGQKVEFLVSFYNNEISEKSEIFDDQFSVERPDGSNFTLKIRSTKLEDSAMYFCASSVPASGNTIYFGEGSWLTVV.

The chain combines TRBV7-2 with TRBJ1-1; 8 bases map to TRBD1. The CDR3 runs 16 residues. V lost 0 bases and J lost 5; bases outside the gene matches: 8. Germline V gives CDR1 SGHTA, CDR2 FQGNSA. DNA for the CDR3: TGTGCCAGCAGCTTAGCTCTGACAGGGGCTACAACTGAAGCTTTCTTT. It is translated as CASSLALTGATTEAFF.

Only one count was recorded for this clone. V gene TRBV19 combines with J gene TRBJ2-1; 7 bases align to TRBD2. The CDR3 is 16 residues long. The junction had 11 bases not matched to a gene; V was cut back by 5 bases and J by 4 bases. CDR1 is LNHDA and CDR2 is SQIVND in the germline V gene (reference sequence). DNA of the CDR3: TGTGCCAGTAGTTCCCCCCGGGGGGTCTCGTACAATGAGCAGTTCTTC. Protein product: CASSSPRGVSYNEQFF.

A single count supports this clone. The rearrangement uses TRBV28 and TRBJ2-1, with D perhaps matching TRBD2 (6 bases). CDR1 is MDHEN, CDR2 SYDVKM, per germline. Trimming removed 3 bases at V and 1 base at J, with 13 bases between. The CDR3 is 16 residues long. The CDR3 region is CASSFGSGGSYNEQFF. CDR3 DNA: TGTGCCAGCAGTTTTGGGTCCGGGGGTTCCTACAATGAGCAGTTCTTC.

The DNA for the CDR3 is TGTGCCAGACAGGGGTCTGGGGAGACCCAGTACTTC. It yields the protein CARQGSGETQYF. This chain joins TRBV2 and TRBJ2-5, with 7 bases aligning to TRBD1. The germline CDR1 and CDR2 sequences are SNHLY and FYNNEI. V was pared by 9 bases and J by 5 bases, with 6 bases of the junction left unmatched. There are 12 residues in the CDR3.

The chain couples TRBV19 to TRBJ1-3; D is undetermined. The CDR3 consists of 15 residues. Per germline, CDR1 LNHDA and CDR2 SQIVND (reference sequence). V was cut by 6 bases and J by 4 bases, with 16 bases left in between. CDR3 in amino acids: CASSPWRRGGNTIYF. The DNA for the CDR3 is TGTGCCAGTAGCCCCTGGCGCCGAGGCGGAAACACCATATATTTT.

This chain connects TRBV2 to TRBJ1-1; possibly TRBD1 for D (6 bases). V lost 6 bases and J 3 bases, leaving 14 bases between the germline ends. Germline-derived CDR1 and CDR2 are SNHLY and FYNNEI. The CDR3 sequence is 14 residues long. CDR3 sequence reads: CASRSGTQYTEAFF. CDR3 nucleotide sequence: TGTGCCAGCAGATCCGGGACACAATACACTGAAGCTTTCTTT.

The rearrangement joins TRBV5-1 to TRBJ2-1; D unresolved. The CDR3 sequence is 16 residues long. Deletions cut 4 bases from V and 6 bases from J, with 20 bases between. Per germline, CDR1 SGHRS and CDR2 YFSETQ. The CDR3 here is CASSREPQFQINEQFF. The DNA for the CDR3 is TGCGCCAGCAGCAGAGAGCCCCAGTTCCAGATCAATGAGCAGTTCTTC.

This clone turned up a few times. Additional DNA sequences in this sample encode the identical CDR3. The CDR3 DNA is TGTGCCAGCAGCTCTCGGTCCTCTGGAAACACCATATATTTT. It is translated as CASSSRSSGNTIYF. This chain uses TRBV5-4 with TRBJ1-3; no reliable D call. V dropped 3 bases and J dropped 0 bases, with 7 bases sitting between them. CDR3 length equals 14 residues. CDR1 is SGHNT, CDR2 YYREEE, per germline (reference sequence).

CDR3 loop: CASSIDTRQPQHF. The CDR3 DNA is TGTGCCAGTAGTATAGATACAAGACAGCCCCAGCATTTT. The chain has TRBV19 and TRBJ1-5, with D hard to call. CDR3 size: 13 residues. Per germline, CDR1 LNHDA and CDR2 SQIVND (reference sequence). The V and J ends lost 0 bases and 7 bases respectively, with 7 bases between them. Complete variable domain (other parts from reference TRBV19 and TRBJ1-5): DGGITQSPKYLFRKEGQNVTLSCEQNLNHDAMYWYRQDPGQGLRLIYYSQIVNDFQKGDIAEGYSVSREKKESFPLTVTSAQKNPTAFYLCASSIDTRQPQHFGDGTRLSIL.

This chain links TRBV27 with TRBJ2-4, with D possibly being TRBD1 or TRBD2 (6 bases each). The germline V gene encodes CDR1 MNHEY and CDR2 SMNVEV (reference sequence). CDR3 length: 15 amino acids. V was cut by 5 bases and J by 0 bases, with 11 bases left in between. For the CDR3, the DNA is TGTGCCAGCAGTACACAGGGACTAGCCAAAAACATTCAGTACTTC. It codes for CASSTQGLAKNIQYF.

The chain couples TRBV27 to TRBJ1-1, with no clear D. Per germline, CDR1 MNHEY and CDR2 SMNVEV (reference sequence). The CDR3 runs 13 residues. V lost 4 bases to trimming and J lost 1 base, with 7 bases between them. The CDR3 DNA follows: TGTGCCAGCAGTTGGCTTAAGAACACTGAAGCTTTCTTT. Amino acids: CASSWLKNTEAFF.

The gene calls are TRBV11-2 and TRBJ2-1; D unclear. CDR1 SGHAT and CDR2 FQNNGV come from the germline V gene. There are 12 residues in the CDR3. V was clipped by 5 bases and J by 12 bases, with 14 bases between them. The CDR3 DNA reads TGTGCCAGCAGCCACCCAACCCCCGGGCAGTTCTTC. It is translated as CASSHPTPGQFF.